The T cell receptor beta chain under discussion was sequenced for a study of T cell repertoires in cytomegalovirus infection. TCRdb analysed the reads with MiXCR anew, one entry per CDR3 protein. This sample yields about a million distinct CDR3 sequences, of which more than 25% are seen a single time; about 14% belongs to the top ten. Germline V CDR1 and CDR2: WSHSY, SAAADI. With V trimmed by 9 bases and J by 9 bases, 8 bases remained unmatched. The CDR3 length is 12 residues. A word on this clonotype: Its cognate antigen is unknown.

This sample comprised cultured CD8+ T cells from PBMCs, obtained from culture after CMV antigen stimulation. This receptor was obtained from a human donor in good health (CMV status not recorded). Some clones in this sample may be carry-over from other donors' samples. The V and J genes are TRBV10-2 and TRBJ1-2; the match to TRBD1 covers 9 bases. The CDR3 loop reads CASKSGTGSYTF. DNA of the CDR3: TGCGCCAGTAAGTCCGGGACAGGGAGCTACACCTTC.